One and the same sample provided the 26 T cell receptor beta chains below, sequenced in a study of Ad26.COV2.S vaccination and SARS-CoV-2 variants. Treatment reported: around 19 received Ad26.COV2.S at low or high dose, single or two shots; a few received placebo; per-sample allocation not given. Day 63 after the first injection of vaccine or placebo was the sampling time. Assay used: immunoSEQ multiplex PCR; TCRdb lists only in-frame clones, some missing. The sample holds around 420,000 clones, more than 75% seen once. The source was peripheral blood, collected in a trial of Ad26.COV2.S vaccine versus placebo. The receptors originated from a person aged 18 to 59 who received the Ad26.COV2.S COVID-19 vaccine or a placebo.

This clone was seen just once. The rearrangement joins TRBV6-5 to TRBJ2-1; D gene uncertain. Germline CDR1 MNHEY, CDR2 SVGAGI. CDR3 length equals 14 residues. V was pared by 7 bases and J by 8 bases, with 18 bases between. This CDR3 reads CASKNGSLRDEQFF. DNA for the CDR3: TGTGCCAGCAAAAATGGCTCCCTTCGCGATGAGCAGTTCTTC.

The chain employs TRBV30 and TRBJ1-5, with D unresolved. Germline V gene data show CDR1 as GTSNPN and CDR2 as SVGIG (reference sequence). This CDR3 region has 13 residues. Deletions cut 0 bases from V and 2 bases from J, with 5 bases between. CDR3: CAWSVQRNQPQHF. The DNA of the CDR3 is TGTGCCTGGAGTGTACAGCGCAATCAGCCCCAGCATTTT.

This clone has only one observation. The chain joins TRBV7-2 to TRBJ2-1; D unclear. Per germline, CDR1 SGHTA and CDR2 FQGNSA. The CDR3 loop spans 14 amino acids. V was clipped by 5 bases and J by 4 bases, with 12 bases between them. The CDR3 protein is CASSPRTMYNEQFF. For the CDR3, the DNA is TGTGCCAGCAGCCCGAGGACCATGTACAATGAGCAGTTCTTC.

This sequence joins TRBV11-2 and TRBJ2-7; 9 bases line up with TRBD1. The germline gives CDR1 SGHAT, CDR2 FQNNGV. This CDR3 spans 14 amino acids. Unmatched junction bases numbered 2, after V lost 4 bases and J lost 1 base. CDR3 DNA sequence: TGTGCCAGCAGCTGGGACAGGGCGTCCTACGAGCAGTACTTC. It is translated as CASSWDRASYEQYF.

J is TRBJ2-2 and V is TRBV11-2; no definite D call. Germline CDR1 SGHAT, CDR2 FQNNGV. The CDR3 runs to 15 residues. With 2 bases removed from V and 6 bases from J, the gap between germline ends came to 13 bases. The chain's CDR3 is CASSLSGPLAGELFF. The DNA for the CDR3 is TGTGCCAGCAGCTTATCCGGACCTTTAGCCGGGGAGCTGTTTTTT.

A few counts support this clone. V and J are TRBV7-2 and TRBJ1-1, with 7 bases identical to TRBD1. Per the germline V gene, CDR1 is SGHTA and CDR2 is FQGNSA. The CDR3 length is 14 residues. Trimming removed 5 bases from V and 3 bases from J; junction bases left unmatched: 6. Here the CDR3 reads CASSHRGLYTEAFF. CDR3 DNA sequence: TGTGCCAGCAGCCACAGGGGTTTGTACACTGAAGCTTTCTTT.

V and J are TRBV5-4 and TRBJ2-5; weak D call: TRBD2 (6 bases). Germline V lookup: CDR1 SGHNT, CDR2 YYREEE (reference sequence). V was cut by 4 bases and J by 2 bases, with 12 bases left in between. The CDR3 is 14 residues long. Here the CDR3 reads CASSAGLFQETQYF. In DNA form, the CDR3 reads TGTGCCAGCAGCGCGGGACTTTTTCAAGAGACCCAGTACTTC.

This clone was counted a single time. This chain links TRBV24-1 with TRBJ2-1, with 10 nucleotides matching TRBD2. The CDR3 sequence is 16 residues long. V lost 2 bases, J lost 8 bases, and 8 bases stayed unmatched. The V gene's germline CDR1 is KGHDR and CDR2 SFDVKD. The CDR3 region is CATSDSDSGGADEQFF. CDR3 in DNA: TGTGCCACCAGTGATTCGGACAGCGGGGGGGCCGATGAGCAGTTCTTC.

The J gene is TRBJ2-4, the V gene TRBV13; D assignment may be TRBD1 or TRBD2 (5 bases each). Trimming removed 1 base from V and 8 bases from J, with 18 bases in between. Germline V CDR1 and CDR2: PRHDT, FYEKMQ (reference sequence). The CDR3 loop spans 16 amino acids. The CDR3 sequence is CASSLARDRLSYIQYF. CDR3 sequence (DNA): TGTGCCAGCAGCTTAGCCCGGGACCGCCTCTCCTACATTCAGTACTTC.

The rearrangement links TRBV30 to TRBJ2-3; 8 nucleotides agree with TRBD1. CDR3 length equals 12 residues. Germline assignment: CDR1 GTSNPN and CDR2 SVGIG (reference sequence). V lost 2 bases to trimming and J lost 14 bases; unmatched junction nucleotides: 9. CDR3 sequence reads: CAWSSGTGHPYF. CDR3 DNA sequence: TGTGCCTGGAGTTCCGGGACAGGTCACCCGTATTTT.

The chain is built from TRBV6-2 or TRBV6-3 and TRBJ1-5, with 8 bases matching TRBD1. The V and J ends lost 2 bases and 6 bases, in that order; junction bases with no gene match: 6. Germline V lookup: CDR1 MNHEY, CDR2 SVGEGT. This CDR3 comprises 15 residues. DNA for the CDR3: TGTGCCAGCAGTTACGTGGTCCAGGGGGCTCAGCCCCAGCATTTT. This encodes CASSYVVQGAQPQHF.

The chain uses TRBV5-1 and TRBJ2-7, with 10 bases that match TRBD1. The CDR3 is 15 residues long. Per the germline V gene, CDR1 is SGHRS and CDR2 is YFSETQ. The J segment lost 4 bases and the V segment lost 4 bases, leaving 8 bases of the junction unmatched. CDR3 DNA: TGCGCCAGCAGCAATCCCGGGACAGGGGTGTACGAGCAGTACTTC. It is translated as CASSNPGTGVYEQYF.

The rearrangement joins TRBV6-4 to TRBJ1-5; D uncertain. Trimming shortened V by 0 bases and J by 4 bases, and 19 bases separated the two germline ends. CDR3 length equals 18 residues. The germline V gene has CDR1 MRHNA and CDR2 SNTAGT. Written as DNA, the CDR3 is TGTGCCAGCAGTGACTCGAGGGATGAGCAGGCTCTAAATCAGCCCCAGCATTTT. Amino acid sequence: CASSDSRDEQALNQPQHF.

V and J are TRBV27 and TRBJ2-7, with a weak D call TRBD2 (6 bases). This CDR3 comprises 13 residues. CDR1 is MNHEY and CDR2 is SMNVEV in the germline V gene (reference sequence). V was pared by 2 bases and J by 3 bases, with 8 bases between. This chain's CDR3 is CASSLEAGYEQYF. CDR3 nucleotide sequence: TGTGCCAGCAGTTTAGAAGCGGGCTACGAGCAGTACTTC.

In this sample, this clone turned up a few times. Other DNA sequences in this sample translate to the same CDR3. The chain uses TRBV27 and TRBJ2-7; D could derive from TRBD1 or TRBD2 (5 bases each). CDR1 is MNHEY and CDR2 is SMNVEV in the germline V gene (reference sequence). V dropped 5 bases and J dropped 2 bases, with 13 bases sitting between them. There are 14 residues in the CDR3. CDR3 nucleotide sequence: TGTGCCAGCAGTCCACGGGACGGACCCTACGAGCAGTACTTC. Translation: CASSPRDGPYEQYF.

J is TRBJ2-3 and V is TRBV6-5; 8 nucleotides match TRBD1. This CDR3 region has 14 residues. Germline V gene data show CDR1 as MNHEY and CDR2 as SVGAGI. J gave up 4 bases and V 6 bases, and 6 bases lay outside the gene matches. CDR3 DNA sequence: TGTGCCAGCAGAAGGACAGGGCCGCCAGATACGCAGTATTTT. Translating it yields CASRRTGPPDTQYF.

V gene TRBV21-1 combines with J gene TRBJ1-6. TRBV21-1 is deemed a pseudogene. CDR3 length: 12 amino acids. In DNA form, the CDR3 reads TGTGCCAGCAGCAAAGTTGGGAAACCCCTCCACTTT. Translating gives CASSKVGKPLHF.

The genes are TRBV7-3 and TRBJ2-2; D gene uncertain. V lost 5 bases, J lost 3 bases, and 4 bases lay in between. The V gene's germline CDR1 is SGHTA and CDR2 FQGTGA. The CDR3 extends over 12 amino acids. CDR3 sequence reads: CASSLDTGELFF. The CDR3 nucleotides are TGTGCCAGCAGCCTAGACACCGGGGAGCTGTTTTTT.

The rearrangement uses TRBV5-4 and TRBJ1-3; TRBD1 agrees at 10 bases. The CDR3 length is 15 residues. V was pared by 4 bases and J by 2 bases, with 3 bases of the junction left unmatched. Germline-derived CDR1 and CDR2 are SGHNT and YYREEE (reference sequence). DNA for the CDR3: TGTGCCAGCAGCACCGGGACAGGGGCTGGAAACACCATATATTTT. It yields the protein CASSTGTGAGNTIYF.

The rearrangement links TRBV25-1 to TRBJ1-4, with 10 bases lining up with TRBD1. The germline gives CDR1 MGHDK, CDR2 SYGVNS. With 3 bases clipped from V and 8 bases from J, the junction kept 3 bases outside the gene matches. The CDR3 has 14 residues. CDR3 region: CASSDPTGGEKLFF. The CDR3 coding sequence is TGTGCCAGCAGTGACCCGACAGGGGGCGAAAAACTGTTTTTT.

The chain links TRBV27 to TRBJ2-5; D unclear. Germline CDR1 reads MNHEY; CDR2 reads SMNVEV (reference sequence). The V and J ends lost 0 bases and 4 bases respectively, with 6 bases between them. The CDR3 length is 13 residues. The CDR3 nucleotides are TGTGCCAGCAGTTTATCGGTGTCAGAGACCCAGTACTTC. Translation: CASSLSVSETQYF.

This chain links TRBV6-5 with TRBJ2-7, with D perhaps matching TRBD1 or TRBD2 (5 bases each). Looked up from germline, CDR1 is MNHEY and CDR2 is SVGAGI. V shed 4 bases and J shed 6 bases, with 19 bases lying between them. This CDR3 spans 15 amino acids. DNA of the CDR3: TGTGCCAGCAGTTCTGGGACGCGGCCCTCTAGCGAGCAGTACTTC. Its translation: CASSSGTRPSSEQYF.

V gene TRBV6-2 or TRBV6-3 combines with J gene TRBJ2-2; 8 positions agree with TRBD1. V gave up 3 bases and J gave up 6 bases; unmatched junction bases: 3. CDR1 and CDR2 from the germline V gene are MNHEY and SVGEGT. The CDR3 runs to 14 residues. This CDR3 reads CASSYLGQAGELFF. The CDR3 DNA reads TGTGCCAGCAGTTATTTGGGACAGGCCGGGGAGCTGTTTTTT.

The rearrangement joins TRBV4-3 to TRBJ2-5; 7 bases match TRBD2. This CDR3 has 13 residues. V lost 4 bases to trimming and J lost 7 bases; unmatched junction nucleotides: 6. Germline CDR1 is LGHNA and CDR2 is YSLEER. CDR3 in DNA: TGCGCCAGCAGCCCCGGACTAGGGGTGACCCAGTACTTC. This gives the protein CASSPGLGVTQYF.

The genes are TRBV4-2 and TRBJ2-2; tentative D call: TRBD2 (6 bases). V lost 3 bases and J lost 6, with 11 bases in between. This CDR3 is 14 amino acids long. CDR1 is LGHNA, CDR2 YNFKEQ, per germline. The CDR3 protein is CASSQEGFPGELFF. CDR3 DNA: TGTGCCAGCAGCCAGGAGGGATTCCCCGGGGAGCTGTTTTTT.

CDR3 bases: TGTGCCAGCTCACCACCGGGTTCCAGCGAGCAGTACTTC. Translated, it gives CASSPPGSSEQYF. The chain employs TRBV18 and TRBJ2-7; D not certain. The V gene's germline CDR1 is KGHSH and CDR2 LQKENI. This CDR3 region has 13 residues. Trimming pared 0 bases from V and 6 bases from J, leaving 9 bases between.